The 28 T cell receptor beta chains in this list originate from one sample, sequenced in a study of T cell changes during pregnancy in multiple sclerosis. Profiled with immunoSEQ multiplex PCR; TCRdb holds only in-frame clones, not every one. The sample yields 35,000 to 40,000 clones, roughly 94% seen once. The material was CD4+ T cells from peripheral blood mononuclear cells, obtained in the third trimester of pregnancy. Receptors originate from a female donor with multiple sclerosis, enrolled in a pregnancy study.

The chain uses TRBV7-8 and TRBJ1-2, with D possibly being TRBD1 (6 bases). The germline CDR1 and CDR2 sequences are SGHVS and FQNEAQ. The CDR3 contains 14 residues. The germline V and J ends were trimmed by 7 bases and 4 bases, with 16 bases remaining between them. The CDR3, as DNA: TGTGCCAGCACCCCATTACAGGGAGCCTATGGCTACACCTTC. Amino acid sequence: CASTPLQGAYGYTF.

V usage is TRBV18 and J usage is TRBJ1-3; 8 bases match TRBD1. The CDR3 contains 17 residues. After removal of 0 bases from V and 3 bases from J, the junction contained 7 bases not matched to a gene. Germline CDR1 and CDR2: KGHSH and LQKENI. DNA for the CDR3: TGTGCCAGCTCACCACCGCCCGGACAGGGTGATGGAAACACCATATATTTT. Encoded protein: CASSPPPGQGDGNTIYF.

This clone has more than one count but fewer than ten. The chain links TRBV18 to TRBJ1-1; 7 positions match TRBD1. The CDR3 spans 13 residues. V lost 4 bases and J lost 6; bases outside the gene matches: 5. The germline gives CDR1 KGHSH, CDR2 LQKENI. The CDR3 DNA is TGTGCCAGCTCACAAGACAGGGAAGCTGAAGCTTTCTTT. Translation gives CASSQDREAEAFF.

The V gene is TRBV5-1, the J gene TRBJ2-2; TRBD2 aligns across 7 bases. V lost 2 bases and J lost 7; bases outside the gene matches: 5. This CDR3 contains 14 residues. CDR1 is SGHRS and CDR2 is YFSETQ in the germline V gene. DNA of the CDR3: TGCGCCAGCAGCTTTAGCGGGTCTTACGGGGAGCTGTTTTTT. This gives the protein CASSFSGSYGELFF.

This clone has only one observation. The chain recombines TRBV2 with TRBJ1-5; TRBD1 aligns across 7 bases. V lost 6 bases and J lost 3; bases outside the gene matches: 8. The CDR3 has 15 residues. Germline values: CDR1 SNHLY, CDR2 FYNNEI. CDR3 sequence: CASSFSDRHNQPQHF. As DNA, the CDR3 is TGTGCCAGCAGCTTTTCGGACAGGCACAATCAGCCCCAGCATTTT.

V and J are TRBV5-6 and TRBJ2-7; 7 positions agree with TRBD2. The CDR3 length is 14 residues. CDR1 and CDR2 (germline): SGHDT, YYEEEE. Trimming removed 0 bases from V and 5 bases from J; junction bases left unmatched: 5. CDR3: CASSLGRAGDEQYF. CDR3 coding DNA: TGTGCCAGCAGCTTGGGTAGGGCGGGAGACGAGCAGTACTTC.

The chain combines TRBV5-1 with TRBJ2-3, with 10 bases fitting TRBD2. Trimming took 4 bases from V and 0 from J; bases not matched to a gene: 5. This CDR3 contains 16 residues. From germline, CDR1 is SGHRS and CDR2 YFSETQ. For the CDR3, the DNA is TGCGCCAGCAGCCCGGGACTAGCGTTTAGCACAGATACGCAGTATTTT. It encodes CASSPGLAFSTDTQYF.

J is TRBJ1-1 and V is TRBV30; no firm D call. The germline CDR1 and CDR2 sequences are GTSNPN and SVGIG (reference sequence). The V gene lost 0 bases and the J gene lost 5 bases, with 16 bases spanning the gap. There are 15 residues in the CDR3. This CDR3 is CAWSVLGVGRTEAFF. The CDR3 nucleotides read TGTGCCTGGAGTGTACTCGGAGTGGGGAGGACTGAAGCTTTCTTT. The full variable domain, its missing parts supplied by reference TRBV30 and TRBJ1-1, is SQTIHQWPATLVQPVGSPLSLECTVEGTSNPNLYWYRQAAGRGLQLLFYSVGIGQISSEVPQNLSASRPQDRQFILSSKKLLLSDSGFYLCAWSVLGVGRTEAFFGQGTRLTVV.

The rearrangement uses TRBV5-6 and TRBJ2-7; TRBD1 matches 11 bases. The CDR3 has 15 amino acids. The germline CDR1 and CDR2 sequences are SGHDT and YYEEEE. V lost 1 base and J lost 3; bases outside the gene matches: 3. The CDR3 DNA sequence: TGTGCCAGCAGCTTGTGGACAGGGGGCTTCTACGAGCAGTACTTC. Protein product: CASSLWTGGFYEQYF. Drawing the rest from reference TRBV5-6 and TRBJ2-7, the complete variable domain is DAGVTQSPTHLIKTRGQQVTLRCSPKSGHDTVSWYQQALGQGPQFIFQYYEEEERQRGNFPDRFSGHQFPNYSSELNVNALLLGDSALYLCASSLWTGGFYEQYFGPGTRLTVT.

This clone was seen just once. V gene TRBV2 combines with J gene TRBJ2-7, with 9 bases fitting TRBD2. There are 14 residues in the CDR3. Per germline, CDR1 SNHLY and CDR2 FYNNEI. With V trimmed by 11 bases and J by 1 base, 9 bases remained unmatched. The CDR3 loop reads CAVISGSKSYEQYF. Written as DNA, the CDR3 is TGTGCCGTAATTAGCGGGAGTAAGTCCTACGAGCAGTACTTC. The variable domain in full, with the rest retrieved from reference TRBV2 and TRBJ2-7, is EPEVTQTPSHQVTQMGQEVILRCVPISNHLYFYWYRQILGQKVEFLVSFYNNEISEKSEIFDDQFSVERPDGSNFTLKIRSTKLEDSAMYFCAVISGSKSYEQYFGPGTRLTVT.

J is TRBJ2-1 and V is TRBV11-1, with unresolved D. V lost 2 bases and J 5 bases, leaving 10 bases between the germline ends. The CDR3 covers 14 residues. CDR1 is SGHAT and CDR2 is FQDESV in the germline V gene (reference sequence). CDR3 DNA: TGTGCCAGCAGCTTAAGCAGGTCCAACAATGAGCAGTTCTTC. Its protein product is CASSLSRSNNEQFF.

The chain is built from TRBV18 and TRBJ2-7; TRBD2 aligns across 14 bases. Germline CDR1 reads KGHSH; CDR2 reads LQKENI. This CDR3 is 14 amino acids long. Trimming removed 6 bases from V and 4 bases from J; junction bases left unmatched: 2. Here the CDR3 DNA reads TGTGCCAGCTCCGGGACTAGCGGGAGTTACGAGCAGTACTTC. It translates to CASSGTSGSYEQYF.

The rearrangement links TRBV18 to TRBJ2-1; TRBD2 matches 7 bases. Germline assignment: CDR1 KGHSH and CDR2 LQKENI. V lost 3 bases, J lost 10 bases, and 6 bases stayed unmatched. The CDR3 contains 13 residues. In nucleotides, the CDR3 is TGTGCCAGCTCACCGGTTTTGACTAGCGAGCAGTTCTTC. Amino acids: CASSPVLTSEQFF. Looking up the rest from reference TRBV18 and TRBJ2-1 gives the full variable domain: NAGVMQNPRHLVRRRGQEARLRCSPMKGHSHVYWYRQLPEEGLKFMVYLQKENIIDESGMPKERFSAEFPKEGPSILRIQQVVRGDSAAYFCASSPVLTSEQFFGPGTRLTVL.

The chain is built from TRBV4-3 and TRBJ2-1; 10 nucleotides line up with TRBD1. The CDR3 is 17 residues long. Trimming removed 2 bases from V and 1 base from J; junction bases left unmatched: 5. The germline V gene has CDR1 LGHNA and CDR2 YSLEER. The DNA of the CDR3 is TGCGCCAGCAGCCAATACATGGACAGGGGGTCCTACAATGAGCAGTTCTTC. Translated, it gives CASSQYMDRGSYNEQFF.

V usage is TRBV10-2 and J usage is TRBJ2-1, with 7 bases fitting TRBD1. The CDR3 spans 13 residues. Germline CDR1 and CDR2: WSHSY and SAAADI. V gave up 8 bases and J gave up 5 bases; unmatched junction bases: 6. In DNA, the CDR3 is TGCGCCAGCCTGACAGGGATGAACAATGAGCAGTTCTTC. As protein: CASLTGMNNEQFF.

This chain links TRBV27 with TRBJ2-3; D is unresolved. There are 13 residues in the CDR3. The germline gives CDR1 MNHEY, CDR2 SMNVEV (reference sequence). Trimming took off 5 bases at V and 5 bases at J, with 11 bases between the two ends. The CDR3 nucleotides read TGTGCCAGCAGTCTAGGTTTGGGAGATACGCAGTATTTT. As protein: CASSLGLGDTQYF.

The rearrangement uses TRBV2 and TRBJ1-1, with D tentatively TRBD1 (5 bases). Germline V lookup: CDR1 SNHLY, CDR2 FYNNEI. CDR3 size: 14 residues. Trimming shortened V by 10 bases and J by 3 bases, and 18 bases separated the two germline ends. The CDR3 DNA reads as TGTGCCACCCAGAACCAGGGCGGATACACTGAAGCTTTCTTT. It specifies CATQNQGGYTEAFF.

This chain links TRBV2 with TRBJ2-7, with a possible D match to TRBD1 (6 bases). This CDR3 is 14 amino acids long. Germline lookup yields CDR1 SNHLY and CDR2 FYNNEI. Between the trimmed V and J ends, which lost 6 bases and 0 bases, there was a span of 12 bases. CDR3 in DNA: TGTGCCAGCAGCGGACAGCTAAGCTCCTACGAGCAGTACTTC. This codes for CASSGQLSSYEQYF.

This chain uses TRBV9 with TRBJ2-1; TRBD1 aligns across 9 bases. The CDR3 runs 15 residues. CDR1 and CDR2 from the germline V gene are SGDLS and YYNGEE. V shed 5 bases and J 7 bases; nucleotides not matched to a gene: 10. Written as DNA, the CDR3 is TGTGCCAGCAGTCCCGGGACAGGGCTGGAGAATGAGCAGTTCTTC. Translation gives CASSPGTGLENEQFF.

This clone was observed a single time. V is TRBV12-5 and J is TRBJ2-1; D unresolved. The CDR3 contains 9 residues. Germline V CDR1 and CDR2: LGHNT, FRNRAP. CDR3 sequence: CLNSVEQFF. CDR3 bases: TGTCTAAATAGTGTCGAGCAGTTCTTC.

The J gene is TRBJ2-2, the V gene TRBV7-3; 7 bases are a match to TRBD2. V dropped 4 bases and J dropped 5; count of bases not matched to a gene: 4. CDR3 length: 14 amino acids. Germline V gene lookup returns CDR1 SGHTA and CDR2 FQGTGA. The CDR3 region is CASSSNSGTGELFF. The CDR3 nucleotides are TGTGCCAGCAGCTCTAATAGCGGGACCGGGGAGCTGTTTTTT.

J is TRBJ2-7 and V is TRBV27, with 9 bases identical to TRBD2. Germline V gives CDR1 MNHEY, CDR2 SMNVEV (reference sequence). With V trimmed by 3 bases and J by 3 bases, 9 bases remained unmatched. CDR3 length equals 16 residues. In DNA form, the CDR3 reads TGTGCCAGCAGTTTCCGCCCGGCGGGAGGGATCTACGAGCAGTACTTC. Translating gives CASSFRPAGGIYEQYF.

This chain uses TRBV28 with TRBJ2-3, with 11 bases that match TRBD2. The CDR3 covers 15 residues. CDR1 and CDR2 from the germline V gene are MDHEN and SYDVKM. With 4 bases clipped from V and 5 bases from J, the junction kept 5 bases outside the gene matches. This CDR3 is CASSSWGTSGDTQYF. CDR3 nucleotides: TGTGCCAGCAGTTCATGGGGGACTAGCGGAGATACGCAGTATTTT.

CDR3 amino acids: CASSNTEGWNQPQHF. The CDR3 coding sequence is TGTGCCAGCAGCAACACGGAGGGATGGAATCAGCCCCAGCATTTT. The rearrangement joins TRBV28 to TRBJ1-5; D not resolved. The CDR3 totals 15 residues. V was shortened by 6 bases and J by 4 bases, with 16 bases between the two germline ends. CDR1 is MDHEN and CDR2 is SYDVKM in the germline V gene.

The chain uses TRBV10-3 and TRBJ2-3, with TRBD2 identical over 8 bases. Per germline, CDR1 ENHRY and CDR2 SYGVKD. V shed 2 bases and J 2 bases; nucleotides not matched to a gene: 6. The CDR3 contains 16 residues. The CDR3 loop reads CAISEPLAAPTDTQYF. The DNA of the CDR3 is TGTGCCATCAGTGAGCCACTAGCGGCCCCCACAGATACGCAGTATTTT.

The chain carries TRBV5-1 and TRBJ2-3; 7 bases are a match to TRBD1. The CDR3 length is 15 residues. Germline V gene sequence: CDR1 SGHRS, CDR2 YFSETQ. V trimming: 4 bases; J trimming: 7 bases; junction bases outside the gene matches: 12. The CDR3 is CASSPRQGLTYTQYF. In DNA form, the CDR3 reads TGCGCCAGCAGCCCACGACAGGGATTAACGTATACGCAGTATTTT.

This sequence joins TRBV10-3 and TRBJ2-5, with D unclear. V was trimmed by 0 bases and J by 1 base, leaving 12 bases between them. This CDR3 is 16 amino acids long. The V gene's germline CDR1 is ENHRY and CDR2 SYGVKD. The CDR3 bases are TGTGCCATCAGTGAGTCTACCGGGTCCCCCCAAGAGACCCAGTACTTC. Protein: CAISESTGSPQETQYF.

This clone has a single count. The J gene is TRBJ2-1, the V gene TRBV2; 9 bases line up with TRBD1. V trimming: 1 base; J trimming: 6 bases; junction bases outside the gene matches: 1. The length of the CDR3 is 14 residues. CDR1 and CDR2 from the germline V gene are SNHLY and FYNNEI. CDR3 DNA sequence: TGTGCCAGCAGTGAAGGACAGGGGGGCAATGAGCAGTTCTTC. It is translated as CASSEGQGGNEQFF.